A single sample gave rise to the 18 T cell receptor beta chains below, sequenced in a study of vaccination and CD4 T cells after COVID-19. Treatment here: approximately 9-day PBMC culture with coronavirus spike peptide pools or control peptides (ViraFEST assay). The assay that was used to sequence DNA from cultured CD4+ T cells was the Oncomine TCR Beta short-read assay. MiXCR, run by TCRdb on the PCR reads, gives a single entry per CDR3 protein. The table has around 9,600 distinct CDR3 sequences, 51% seen once. The antigens these receptors bind are not known. Specimen: CD4+ T cells from blood, cultured in vitro. These receptors all stem from a human donor who had recovered from COVID-19.

The gene calls are TRBV6-1 and TRBJ2-7; D unclear. The V gene's germline CDR1 is MNHNS and CDR2 SASEGT. The CDR3 is made up of 11 amino acids. V lost 8 bases to trimming and J lost 5 bases, with 10 bases between them. The DNA of the CDR3 is TGTGCCAGCGCCTTCTTAAACGAGCAGTACTTC. This encodes CASAFLNEQYF.

The CDR3 nucleotides are TGTGCCAGCAGTTTGTCGGGGGGTGGTCAGCCCCAGCATTTT. It encodes CASSLSGGGQPQHF. This sequence joins TRBV28 and TRBJ1-5, with D perhaps matching TRBD1 (5 bases). The CDR3 is 14 amino acids. Trimming pared 3 bases from V and 6 bases from J, leaving 12 bases between. Per the germline V gene, CDR1 is MDHEN and CDR2 is SYDVKM.

This clonotype was seen only a few times. V gene TRBV30 combines with J gene TRBJ1-2; D call uncertain. Germline lookup yields CDR1 GTSNPN and CDR2 SVGIG (reference sequence). The V and J ends lost 0 bases and 4 bases respectively, with 12 bases between them. CDR3 size: 14 residues. As DNA, the CDR3 is TGTGCCTGGAGTGTAACGGGTAACCGCTATGGCTACACCTTC. It yields the protein CAWSVTGNRYGYTF.

The chain couples TRBV24-1 to TRBJ2-3; possibly TRBD2 for D (7 bases). The CDR3 length is 13 residues. V was clipped by 9 bases and J by 2 bases, with 11 bases between them. Germline V lookup: CDR1 KGHDR, CDR2 SFDVKD. In DNA form, the CDR3 reads TGTGCCACCTCCGGGGGGCACACAGATACGCAGTATTTT. Amino acid sequence: CATSGGHTDTQYF.

V is TRBV18 and J is TRBJ1-2; unclear D gene. Trimming took 3 bases from V and 7 from J, leaving 9 bases between them. The germline gives CDR1 KGHSH, CDR2 LQKENI. This CDR3 is 12 amino acids long. CDR3 amino acids: CASSPYGGGYTF. The CDR3 DNA reads TGTGCCAGCTCACCTTATGGTGGTGGCTACACCTTC.

CDR3 region: CSAPVEASYNEQFF. The CDR3 nucleotides read TGCAGTGCCCCCGTGGAGGCTAGCTACAATGAGCAGTTCTTC. V usage is TRBV20-1 and J usage is TRBJ2-1, with D possibly TRBD2 on 5 matching bases. V was trimmed by 6 bases and J by 3 bases, leaving 15 bases between them. The V gene's germline CDR1 is DFQATT and CDR2 SNEGSKA (reference sequence). The CDR3 consists of 14 residues.

This clonotype is termed medium-sized. The chain has TRBV5-8 and TRBJ1-5; D may be TRBD1 (5 bases). Germline CDR1 SGHTS, CDR2 YDEGEE. The CDR3 runs 15 residues. Trimming cost V 0 bases and J 0 bases, with 7 bases left between them. The CDR3 bases are TGTGCCAGCAGCTTGGGAGGGGCTAGCAATCAGCCCCAGCATTTT. It translates to CASSLGGASNQPQHF. The variable domain in full, with the rest retrieved from reference TRBV5-8 and TRBJ1-5, is EAGVTQSPTHLIKTRGQQATLRCSPISGHTSVYWYQQALGLGLQFLLWYDEGEERNRGNFPPRFSGRQFPNYSSELNVNALELEDSALYLCASSLGGASNQPQHFGDGTRLSIL.

The chain carries TRBV5-1 and TRBJ1-1, with no clear D. Germline CDR1 SGHRS, CDR2 YFSETQ. The CDR3 is 15 residues long. The ends were cut back, 0 bases at V and 1 base at J, with 10 bases in the middle. The CDR3 loop reads CASSLAGNTNTEAFF. Here the CDR3 DNA reads TGCGCCAGCAGCTTGGCCGGGAACACGAACACTGAAGCTTTCTTT.

This clonotype has just a few counts. The chain has TRBV6-2 or TRBV6-3 and TRBJ2-5; 9 nucleotides match TRBD2. The V gene end was trimmed by 7 bases and the J gene end by 1 base; junction bases not matched to a gene: 4. Germline CDR1 MNHEY, CDR2 SVGEGT. The CDR3 loop spans 14 amino acids. The CDR3 is CASTGLAFQETQYF. CDR3 nucleotides: TGTGCCAGCACCGGACTAGCGTTCCAAGAGACCCAGTACTTC.

This clonotype was seen a handful of times. The J gene is TRBJ2-3, the V gene TRBV21-1; the table names TRBD2, a call not compared with the DNA. TRBV21-1 is noted as a pseudogene. The CDR3 runs to 22 residues. The CDR3 spells CASSTPGLEGRSHSTSTDTQYF. The CDR3, as DNA: TGTGCCAGCAGCACACCGGGACTAGAGGGCCGTAGCCATTCAACTAGCACAGATACGCAGTATTTT.

The V and J genes are TRBV21-1 and TRBJ1-2; TRBD1, as called in the table, went unchecked against the DNA. TRBV21-1 is a pseudogene. This CDR3 has 12 amino acids. The DNA for the CDR3 is TGTGCCAGCAGGGGACAGGGATATGGCTACACCTTC. It encodes CASRGQGYGYTF.

Only a few counts were recorded for this clonotype. V gene TRBV11-2 combines with J gene TRBJ2-2, with D perhaps matching TRBD1 or TRBD2 (6 bases each). This CDR3 region has 12 residues. From germline, CDR1 is SGHAT and CDR2 FQNNGV. The V end was cut by 1 base, the J end by 11 bases, with 8 bases between. The CDR3 protein is CASSLVGGELFF. DNA for the CDR3: TGTGCCAGCAGCTTAGTGGGGGGCGAGCTGTTTTTT.

There are a few counts of this clonotype. One end of the junction is discordant with germline, which a read error may explain. This CDR3 reads CSARKGGLKTEAFF. CDR3 in DNA: TGCAGTGCTAGGAAAGGGGGCTTGAAAACTGAAGCTTTCTTT. The gene calls are TRBV20-1 and TRBJ1-1, with 7 positions matching TRBD1. The CDR3 is 14 residues long. The germline gives CDR1 DFQATT, CDR2 SNEGSKA (reference sequence).

This sequence joins TRBV20-1 and TRBJ1-1; the match to TRBD1 covers 8 bases. V was pared by 2 bases and J by 11 bases, with 13 bases of the junction left unmatched. Looked up from germline, CDR1 is DFQATT and CDR2 is SNEGSKA (reference sequence). CDR3 length: 14 residues. As DNA, the CDR3 is TGCAGTGCTAGAAAGGACGGACAGGGAGTAAAGGCTTTCTTT. It encodes CSARKDGQGVKAFF.

The chain has TRBV20-1 and TRBJ1-1, with D possibly being TRBD1 (6 bases). Germline CDR1 is DFQATT and CDR2 is SNEGSKA (reference sequence). V lost 5 bases and J 2 bases, leaving 12 bases between the germline ends. The CDR3 runs 13 residues. The DNA of the CDR3 is TGCAGTGCTCAGGGGACACTTAACACTGAAGCTTTCTTT. Translation gives CSAQGTLNTEAFF.

V and J are TRBV6-5 and TRBJ1-3, with 7 positions matching TRBD1. After removal of 4 bases from V and 0 bases from J, the junction contained 0 bases not matched to a gene. This CDR3 region has 14 residues. Germline lookup yields CDR1 MNHEY and CDR2 SVGAGI. The CDR3 DNA reads TGTGCCAGCAGTTCAGGGGGCTCTGGAAACACCATATATTTT. Residues: CASSSGGSGNTIYF.

V usage is TRBV7-3 and J usage is TRBJ1-1; 8 positions agree with TRBD1. J gave up 4 bases and V 4 bases, and 2 bases lay outside the gene matches. The CDR3 consists of 13 residues. Looked up from germline, CDR1 is SGHTA and CDR2 is FQGTGA. CDR3 DNA sequence: TGTGCCAGCAGCTACGGACAGGGCACTGAAGCTTTCTTT. Translation: CASSYGQGTEAFF.

The rearrangement uses TRBV20-1 and TRBJ1-1; D perhaps matches TRBD1 (5 bases). Germline V gives CDR1 DFQATT, CDR2 SNEGSKA (reference sequence). This CDR3 region has 13 residues. V lost 1 base and J lost 3, with 9 bases in between. CDR3 protein: CSARGGGDTEAFF. The CDR3 coding sequence is TGCAGTGCTAGAGGGGGGGGTGACACTGAAGCTTTCTTT.